This entry lists 25 T cell receptor beta chains sequenced from one sample in a study of blood T cell repertoires in COVID-19. Sequencing was performed with immunoSEQ multiplex PCR; in TCRdb, only in-frame clones are kept and a portion is missing. The data show a few hundred thousand clones, with around 88% seen just once and around an eighth held by the top ten. Material: peripheral blood. The source is a man aged 80 or over with acute or convalescent COVID-19.

This clone was recorded a few times. The rearrangement joins TRBV27 to TRBJ2-2; a weak D match, TRBD1 (6 bases). The CDR3 runs to 15 residues. CDR1 and CDR2 from the germline V gene are MNHEY and SMNVEV (reference sequence). Trimming stripped 3 bases from V and 1 base from J, with 9 bases between. The CDR3 loop is CASSFTGLNTGELFF. In nucleotides, the CDR3 is TGTGCCAGCAGTTTCACAGGGTTGAACACCGGGGAGCTGTTTTTT.

The gene calls are TRBV6-8 and TRBJ1-6, with unresolved D. Germline CDR1 reads MNHGY; CDR2 reads SAAAGT. Trimming stripped 8 bases from V and 7 bases from J, with 12 bases between. CDR3 length: 13 amino acids. The DNA of the CDR3 is TGTGCCAGCGGTTTGACGGGGAATTCACCCCTCCACTTT. It yields the protein CASGLTGNSPLHF.

This chain uses TRBV28 with TRBJ2-3; D ambiguous. V lost 2 bases, J lost 2 bases, and 5 bases lay in between. The germline V gene has CDR1 MDHEN and CDR2 SYDVKM. The CDR3 loop spans 13 amino acids. DNA of the CDR3: TGTGCCAGCAGTTTAGGCACCACAGATACGCAGTATTTT. Its translation: CASSLGTTDTQYF.

In its sample, this clone was seen once. The chain links TRBV10-3 to TRBJ2-1; the match to TRBD2 covers 8 bases. This CDR3 is 16 amino acids long. Trimming at V came to 0 bases and at J to 5 bases, leaving 6 bases not matched to a gene. The germline V gene encodes CDR1 ENHRY and CDR2 SYGVKD. CDR3 amino acids: CAISESGRAGHNEQFF. The CDR3 coding sequence is TGTGCCATCAGTGAGTCCGGGAGGGCGGGACACAATGAGCAGTTCTTC.

The chain joins TRBV7-8 to TRBJ1-5, with TRBD1 as a possible D gene (5 bases). The CDR3 is made up of 15 amino acids. Trimming took off 5 bases at V and 5 bases at J, with 16 bases between the two ends. Germline V gives CDR1 SGHVS, CDR2 FQNEAQ. CDR3 sequence: CASSPGRWGYQPQHF. The CDR3 nucleotides are TGTGCCAGCAGCCCCGGGAGGTGGGGGTATCAGCCCCAGCATTTT.

The rearrangement uses TRBV4-1 and TRBJ2-7; perhaps TRBD2 as D (6 bases). V gave up 4 bases and J gave up 4 bases, with 11 bases separating them. The CDR3 contains 13 residues. Germline-derived CDR1 and CDR2 are MGHRA and YSYEKL. As DNA, the CDR3 is TGCGCCAGCAGCCCGGGACTCACATACGAGCAGTACTTC. This codes for CASSPGLTYEQYF.

V and J are TRBV28 and TRBJ2-7, with a tentative D call TRBD2 (5 bases). From germline, CDR1 is MDHEN and CDR2 SYDVKM. CDR3 length: 15 amino acids. V was shortened by 5 bases and J by 3 bases, with 17 bases between the two germline ends. The chain's CDR3 is CASSPPYNRDYEQYF. DNA for the CDR3: TGTGCCAGCAGTCCCCCTTATAACCGGGACTACGAGCAGTACTTC.

This CDR3 reads CASSQDGTRGQPQHF. Here the CDR3 DNA reads TGCGCCAGCAGCCAAGATGGGACAAGGGGCCAGCCCCAGCATTTT. The chain joins TRBV4-1 to TRBJ1-5; possible D gene TRBD1, 6 bases. V was trimmed by 0 bases and J by 7 bases, leaving 13 bases between them. The CDR3 is 15 amino acids. Germline CDR1 reads MGHRA; CDR2 reads YSYEKL.

The chain carries TRBV18 and TRBJ2-1; 9 nucleotides line up with TRBD1. Germline CDR1 is KGHSH and CDR2 is LQKENI. This CDR3 comprises 16 residues. V dropped 0 bases and J dropped 4; count of bases not matched to a gene: 4. CDR3 residues: CASSPPTGGFYNEQFF. In nucleotides, the CDR3 is TGTGCCAGCTCACCACCTACAGGGGGCTTTTACAATGAGCAGTTCTTC.

The chain links TRBV27 to TRBJ2-3; TRBD2 might be the D (6 bases). The germline gives CDR1 MNHEY, CDR2 SMNVEV (reference sequence). Trimming shortened V by 7 bases and J by 12 bases, and 20 bases separated the two germline ends. The CDR3 spans 13 residues. CDR3 amino acids: CASNSPARGPQYF. In DNA form, the CDR3 reads TGTGCCAGCAACTCCCCGGCGCGGGGACCCCAGTATTTT.

V gene TRBV28 combines with J gene TRBJ2-5, with D possibly matching TRBD2 (7 bases). Germline loops: CDR1 MDHEN, CDR2 SYDVKM. The CDR3 spans 15 residues. Trimming removed 6 bases at V and 5 bases at J, with 19 bases between. The CDR3 DNA is TGTGCCAGCAGCCCCTGGGGGGGGCCCGTGGAGACCCAGTACTTC. It is translated as CASSPWGGPVETQYF.

The rearrangement joins TRBV3-1 (or the pseudogene TRBV3-2) to TRBJ1-3; D gene unclear. The CDR3 has 15 amino acids. The V gene's germline CDR1 is LGHDT and CDR2 YNNKEL (reference sequence). Trimming stripped 6 bases from V and 0 bases from J, with 12 bases between. Here the CDR3 reads CASSPTVNSGNTIYF. For the CDR3, the DNA is TGTGCCAGCAGTCCAACGGTTAACTCTGGAAACACCATATATTTT.

The gene calls are TRBV28 and TRBJ1-1; TRBD1 might be the D (6 bases). The CDR3 consists of 11 residues. Trimming removed 6 bases from V and 7 bases from J, with 9 bases in between. Germline V gives CDR1 MDHEN, CDR2 SYDVKM. CDR3 DNA: TGTGCCAGCAGCTTACAGGGTGAAGCTTTCTTT. Its protein product is CASSLQGEAFF.

The V call is TRBV7-2, the J call TRBJ1-6; D is uncertain. The germline gives CDR1 SGHTA, CDR2 FQGNSA. Deletions cut 3 bases from V and 13 bases from J, with 13 bases between. The CDR3 runs 13 residues. Here the CDR3 reads CASSFGSSRPLHF. CDR3 nucleotides: TGTGCCAGCAGCTTTGGGAGCTCTCGGCCCCTCCACTTT. Drawing the rest from reference TRBV7-2 and TRBJ1-6, the complete variable domain is GAGVSQSPSNKVTEKGKDVELRCDPISGHTALYWYRQSLGQGLEFLIYFQGNSAPDKSGLPSDRFSAERTGGSVSTLTIQRTQQEDSAVYLCASSFGSSRPLHFGNGTRLTVT.

V is TRBV28 and J is TRBJ1-2, with 9 bases lining up with TRBD1. This CDR3 contains 17 residues. Germline CDR1 and CDR2: MDHEN and SYDVKM. V gave up 6 bases and J gave up 3 bases; unmatched junction bases: 14. The CDR3 DNA follows: TGTGCCAGCAGCCACACCCCTGGGACAGGGAACGACTATGGCTACACCTTC. Encoded protein: CASSHTPGTGNDYGYTF.

This clone turned up a few times. The chain links TRBV2 to TRBJ2-7, with 8 bases identical to TRBD2. V was clipped by 4 bases and J by 5 bases; unmatched bases: 7. This CDR3 has 14 amino acids. From germline, CDR1 is SNHLY and CDR2 FYNNEI. CDR3 residues: CASSGNGRANEQYF. The CDR3 coding sequence is TGTGCCAGCAGTGGAAACGGGAGGGCGAACGAGCAGTACTTC.

This clone occurred once. The chain carries TRBV3-1 (or the pseudogene TRBV3-2) and TRBJ1-1; D is undetermined. The CDR3 totals 12 residues. Trimming removed 2 bases at V and 3 bases at J, with 4 bases between. Germline V gene sequence: CDR1 LGHDT, CDR2 YNNKEL (reference sequence). The DNA of the CDR3 is TGTGCCAGCAGCCAAACTTACACTGAAGCTTTCTTT. This codes for CASSQTYTEAFF.

The rearrangement links TRBV15 to TRBJ2-7; D perhaps matches TRBD2 (6 bases). CDR3 length: 14 amino acids. CDR1 LNHNV and CDR2 YYDKDF come from the germline V gene (reference sequence). V was cut by 1 base and J by 5 bases, with 12 bases left in between. The CDR3, as DNA: TGTGCCACCAGCAGAGGAACGGCTAGCGACGAGCAGTACTTC. It translates to CATSRGTASDEQYF.

The chain recombines TRBV5-5 with TRBJ1-5, with a weak D call TRBD1 (5 bases). V was trimmed by 5 bases and J by 16 bases, leaving 19 bases between them. Germline CDR1 is SGHKS and CDR2 is YYEKEE (reference sequence). The CDR3 spans 12 residues. CDR3 loop: CASSHRDSPPHF. The CDR3 DNA is TGTGCCAGCAGTCACCGGGACTCCCCCCCTCATTTT.

As concerns this clone: Distinct nucleotide sequences in the sample also encode this CDR3. The rearrangement uses TRBV6-6 and TRBJ1-5, with D tentatively TRBD1 (6 bases). Deletions cut 5 bases from V and 3 bases from J, with 11 bases between. This CDR3 has 14 residues. The germline gives CDR1 MNHNY, CDR2 SVGAGI (reference sequence). The DNA for the CDR3 is TGTGCCAGCAGTAAGGACAGTAACAATCAGCCCCAGCATTTT. It encodes CASSKDSNNQPQHF.

This chain connects TRBV6-2 or TRBV6-3 to TRBJ2-1; 8 positions agree with TRBD2. Germline V lookup: CDR1 MNHEY, CDR2 SVGEGT. Unmatched junction bases numbered 5, after V lost 0 bases and J lost 7 bases. The CDR3 runs to 15 residues. In DNA form, the CDR3 reads TGTGCCAGCAGTTACTCCGGGGGGGGCGAAAATGAGCAGTTCTTC. Translating gives CASSYSGGGENEQFF.

The chain couples TRBV23-1 to TRBJ2-7; 7 bases agree with TRBD1. TRBV23-1 is designated an ORF whose function remains uncertain. The CDR3 has 14 residues. V shed 4 bases and J 1 base; nucleotides not matched to a gene: 4. The CDR3 protein is CASSPPGQSYEQYF. The CDR3 bases are TGCGCCAGCAGTCCTCCGGGACAGTCCTACGAGCAGTACTTC.

The V call is TRBV19, the J call TRBJ1-1; 7 bases agree with TRBD1. Trimming removed 5 bases from V and 1 base from J; junction bases left unmatched: 7. The germline gives CDR1 LNHDA, CDR2 SQIVND (reference sequence). The CDR3 has 15 amino acids. For the CDR3, the DNA is TGTGCCAGTAGTCTGCCGACAGGGCGGAACACTGAAGCTTTCTTT. Translation: CASSLPTGRNTEAFF.

V gene TRBV5-1 combines with J gene TRBJ1-1, with unresolved D. CDR1 SGHRS and CDR2 YFSETQ come from the germline V gene. V lost 0 bases to trimming and J lost 1 base, with 4 bases between them. The CDR3 is made up of 13 amino acids. CDR3 residues: CASSLAQNTEAFF. Here the CDR3 DNA reads TGCGCCAGCAGCTTGGCCCAGAACACTGAAGCTTTCTTT.

This chain joins TRBV28 and TRBJ2-7; 15 positions agree with TRBD2. This CDR3 is built from 17 residues. Germline assignment: CDR1 MDHEN and CDR2 SYDVKM. The junction had 5 bases not matched to a gene; V was cut back by 4 bases and J by 1 base. The CDR3 sequence is CASSSPGTSGRSYEQYF. The CDR3, as DNA: TGTGCCAGCAGTTCCCCGGGGACTAGCGGGAGGTCCTACGAGCAGTACTTC.